The TCR beta chain under discussion was sequenced for a study of identical twins. Findings and limits, study-wide: The same donors were not followed; conclusions instead depended on cross-sectional statistical analysis.

Germline V CDR1 and CDR2: LGHDT, YNNKEL (reference sequence). V was cut by 10 bases and J by 0 bases, with 16 bases left in between. The CDR3 length is 15 residues. MiXCR, applied by TCRdb to the 5' RACE reads, yields one record per CDR3 protein. This table has approximately 210,000 distinct CDR3 sequences, over 5% appearing once. Details on this clonotype: Its antigen is still unknown.

These data also formed part of another study, on T cells expressing NK-cell markers. Per that paper: Dominant NKG2C+ clonotypes were found to form roughly 1.0-7.0% of CD8+ T cells in over 5 donors.

This clonotype was sampled from a woman between 18 and 30 years old in good health. The V and J genes are TRBV3-1 and TRBJ1-5; D not resolved. The sample comprised CD8+ T cells sorted from blood. In nucleotides, the CDR3 is TGTGCCACCTGCCAAGGGCAGTTTAGCAATCAGCCCCAGCATTTT. This translates into CATCQGQFSNQPQHF.